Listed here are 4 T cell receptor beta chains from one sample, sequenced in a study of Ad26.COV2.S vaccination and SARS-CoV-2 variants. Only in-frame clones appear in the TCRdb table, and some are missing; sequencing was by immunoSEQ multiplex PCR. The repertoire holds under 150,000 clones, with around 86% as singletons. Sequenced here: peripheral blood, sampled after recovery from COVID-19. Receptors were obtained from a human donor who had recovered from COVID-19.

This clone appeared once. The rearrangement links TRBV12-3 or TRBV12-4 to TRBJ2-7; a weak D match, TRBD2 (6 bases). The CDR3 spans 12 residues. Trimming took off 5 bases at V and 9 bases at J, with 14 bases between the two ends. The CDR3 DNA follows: TGTGCCAGCAGTCCCCTTCCGGGAGCGCAGTACTTC. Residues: CASSPLPGAQYF.

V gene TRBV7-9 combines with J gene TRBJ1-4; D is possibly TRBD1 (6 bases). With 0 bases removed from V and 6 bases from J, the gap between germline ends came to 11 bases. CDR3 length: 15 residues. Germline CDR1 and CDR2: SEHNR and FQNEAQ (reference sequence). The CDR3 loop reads CASSLARGGDEKLFF. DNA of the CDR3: TGTGCCAGCAGCTTAGCCAGGGGAGGGGATGAAAAACTGTTTTTT.

The CDR3 DNA reads as TGTGCCAGCAGCTCCGGACAGGGAATTGTAAACACTGAAGCTTTCTTT. It is translated as CASSSGQGIVNTEAFF. The V and J genes are TRBV5-8 and TRBJ1-1, with TRBD1 identical over 8 bases. V dropped 3 bases and J dropped 2; count of bases not matched to a gene: 9. Germline V gives CDR1 SGHTS, CDR2 YDEGEE. The CDR3 has 16 residues.

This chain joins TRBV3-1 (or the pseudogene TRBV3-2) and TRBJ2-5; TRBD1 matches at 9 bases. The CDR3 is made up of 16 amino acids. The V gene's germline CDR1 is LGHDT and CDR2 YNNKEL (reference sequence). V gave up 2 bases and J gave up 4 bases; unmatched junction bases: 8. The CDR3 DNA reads TGTGCCAGCAGCCAAAACAGGGGGCGCGGGGGAGAGACCCAGTACTTC. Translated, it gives CASSQNRGRGGETQYF.